This entry lists 27 T cell receptor beta chains sequenced from one sample in a study of T cells in Graves' hyperthyroidism and ophthalmopathy. There were TCR beta CDR3 regions amplified from RNA transcripts. A set of HTBI primers served as the primers for a first-round RT-PCR of the TCR CDR3. Via MiXCR, TCRdb re-called the multiplex PCR reads, giving one row per CDR3 protein. This sample yields around 290,000 distinct CDR3 sequences, of which 10% to 15% are seen a single time; 6% to 8% belongs to the top ten. The sample consisted of blood. These receptors all come from a woman in her 30s with Graves' hyperthyroidism that later progressed to Graves' ophthalmopathy.

This clonotype was seen at least ten times. V is TRBV27 and J is TRBJ2-3, with TRBD2 as a possible D gene (6 bases). Germline values: CDR1 MNHEY, CDR2 SMNVEV (reference sequence). Trimming stripped 3 bases from V and 2 bases from J, with 12 bases between. This CDR3 region has 15 residues. The CDR3 DNA is TGTGCCAGCAGTTTTTTTGCGGGGTCCACAGATACGCAGTATTTT. Amino acid sequence: CASSFFAGSTDTQYF.

This clonotype was found many times. The V and J genes are TRBV3-1 and TRBJ2-1; D gene ambiguous. CDR3 size: 14 residues. Germline V gene sequence: CDR1 LGHDT, CDR2 YNNKEL (reference sequence). V was cut by 10 bases and J by 0 bases, with 13 bases left in between. CDR3 amino acids: CATKDRSSYNEQFF. Written as DNA, the CDR3 is TGTGCCACCAAGGATAGGAGCTCCTACAATGAGCAGTTCTTC.

This clonotype has at least ten counts. This chain uses TRBV3-1 with TRBJ1-5; no reliable D call. The CDR3 runs 14 residues. Germline lookup yields CDR1 LGHDT and CDR2 YNNKEL (reference sequence). V gave up 1 base and J gave up 2 bases, with 6 bases separating them. The CDR3 loop is CASSQGLGNQPQHF. The CDR3 DNA is TGTGCCAGCAGCCAAGGGTTGGGCAATCAGCCCCAGCATTTT.

This clonotype was counted ten times or more. The chain couples TRBV7-9 to TRBJ2-1; D is ambiguous. This CDR3 region has 14 residues. V was trimmed by 4 bases and J by 10 bases, leaving 17 bases between them. Germline values: CDR1 SEHNR, CDR2 FQNEAQ (reference sequence). This chain's CDR3 is CASSSYGPTGEQFF. The CDR3 nucleotides are TGTGCCAGCAGCTCTTACGGGCCTACGGGCGAGCAGTTCTTC.

In its sample, this clonotype was seen many times. V is TRBV9 and J is TRBJ2-1; 8 bases align to TRBD1. The CDR3 spans 15 residues. Trimming at V came to 0 bases and at J to 5 bases, leaving 4 bases not matched to a gene. Germline-derived CDR1 and CDR2 are SGDLS and YYNGEE. The CDR3 DNA follows: TGTGCCAGCAGCGTAGTTGGGACAGGCCACAATGAGCAGTTCTTC. This encodes CASSVVGTGHNEQFF.

This chain connects TRBV7-2 to TRBJ2-1; 8 bases fit TRBD2. Germline V gene lookup returns CDR1 SGHTA and CDR2 FQGNSA. CDR3 length: 16 residues. V trimming: 1 base; J trimming: 7 bases; junction bases outside the gene matches: 9. The CDR3 is CASSLEVGTSENEQFF. The DNA of the CDR3 is TGTGCCAGCAGCTTAGAAGTGGGGACTAGTGAAAATGAGCAGTTCTTC. The whole variable domain, filled in from reference TRBV7-2 and TRBJ2-1, reads GAGVSQSPSNKVTEKGKDVELRCDPISGHTALYWYRQSLGQGLEFLIYFQGNSAPDKSGLPSDRFSAERTGGSVSTLTIQRTQQEDSAVYLCASSLEVGTSENEQFFGPGTRLTVL.

V and J are TRBV6-4 and TRBJ1-6, with D perhaps matching TRBD1 (6 bases). With 4 bases removed from V and 7 bases from J, the gap between germline ends came to 14 bases. The CDR3 contains 15 residues. Germline V CDR1 and CDR2: MRHNA, SNTAGT. Here the CDR3 reads CASSVNAGTNSPLHF. CDR3 nucleotide sequence: TGTGCCAGCAGTGTGAATGCAGGGACAAATTCACCCCTCCACTTT.

As to this clonotype: Given a much more abundant clone one base away, this may be a read error. The chain combines TRBV7-2 with TRBJ2-3; the D gene is possibly TRBD2 (5 bases). This CDR3 region has 16 residues. Looked up from germline, CDR1 is SGHTA and CDR2 is FQGNSA. Trimming removed 1 base from V and 4 bases from J, with 15 bases in between. CDR3 nucleotide sequence: TGTGCCAGCAGCTTAGACATTAGCGTCTACGCAGATACGCAGTATTTT. Translated: CASSLDISVYADTQYF.

This clonotype was counted a few times. This rearrangement joins TRBV4-1 to TRBJ1-2, with 7 bases that match TRBD1. Per germline, CDR1 MGHRA and CDR2 YSYEKL. V gave up 4 bases and J gave up 11 bases; unmatched junction bases: 13. The CDR3 has 14 residues. CDR3: CASSLTGDHRGYTF. CDR3 DNA sequence: TGCGCCAGCAGCCTTACGGGGGACCACAGGGGATACACCTTC.

There are many counts of this clonotype. The chain is built from TRBV28 and TRBJ2-5; 9 nucleotides match TRBD2. Germline V CDR1 and CDR2: MDHEN, SYDVKM. The CDR3 consists of 17 residues. J gave up 1 base and V 2 bases, and 8 bases lay outside the gene matches. This chain's CDR3 is CASSLGASGTSQETQYF. The CDR3 DNA reads as TGTGCCAGCAGTTTAGGGGCTAGCGGGACCTCCCAAGAGACCCAGTACTTC. Supplemented by reference TRBV28 and TRBJ2-5, the full variable domain reads DVKVTQSSRYLVKRTGEKVFLECVQDMDHENMFWYRQDPGLGLRLIYFSYDVKMKEKGDIPEGYSVSREKKERFSLILESASTNQTSMYLCASSLGASGTSQETQYFGPGTRLLVL.

Comments on this clonotype: Just one base apart from a much larger clone, this may be a read error. The V and J genes are TRBV28 and TRBJ2-1, with D maybe TRBD1 (6 bases). V was trimmed by 11 bases and J by 7 bases, leaving 18 bases between them. Germline CDR1 and CDR2: MDHEN and SYDVKM. This CDR3 spans 13 amino acids. The CDR3 loop reads CAGKLGGRNEQFF. For the CDR3, the DNA is TGTGCCGGCAAGTTAGGGGGAAGAAATGAGCAGTTCTTC.

Remarks on this clonotype: A much larger clonotype is one base distant, so this may be a read error. The genes are TRBV10-3 and TRBJ2-1, with 13 bases matching TRBD2. V lost 11 bases and J lost 8; bases outside the gene matches: 12. Germline loops: CDR1 ENHRY, CDR2 SYGVKD. CDR3 length equals 15 residues. This CDR3 is CAVTRTSGRVYEQFF. The DNA for the CDR3 is TGTGCCGTTACCAGGACTAGCGGGAGAGTGTATGAGCAGTTCTTC.

This clonotype has ten or more counts. The chain links TRBV6-2 or TRBV6-3 to TRBJ2-7, with 7 bases that match TRBD1. From germline, CDR1 is MNHEY and CDR2 SVGEGT. V trimming: 8 bases; J trimming: 4 bases; junction bases outside the gene matches: 8. The CDR3 is 13 amino acids. The CDR3 coding sequence is TGTGCCAGCGGGCCCGGGACAGTTTACGAGCAGTACTTC. Protein: CASGPGTVYEQYF.

This clonotype was seen ten or more times. The chain is built from TRBV7-8 and TRBJ2-3; 9 bases align to TRBD2. Germline lookup yields CDR1 SGHVS and CDR2 FQNEAQ. The CDR3 covers 14 residues. Unmatched junction bases numbered 4, after V lost 5 bases and J lost 4 bases. The CDR3 is CASSLSGGSDTQYF. The CDR3 region has the DNA TGTGCCAGCAGCCTAAGCGGGGGGTCAGATACGCAGTATTTT.

A remark on this clonotype: A clone one base away is much larger, so this may be a read error. The CDR3 DNA reads as TGTGCCAACAGCTTGGGTGTAAGGGACCAAGAGACCCAGTACTTC. Its protein product is CANSLGVRDQETQYF. V is TRBV7-9 and J is TRBJ2-5; D gene uncertain. The germline V gene has CDR1 SEHNR and CDR2 FQNEAQ (reference sequence). This CDR3 has 15 residues.

This clonotype was detected ten times or more. This chain uses TRBV9 with TRBJ1-1; the D is unclear. This CDR3 contains 13 residues. V lost 2 bases and J 4 bases, leaving 9 bases between the germline ends. Germline CDR1 SGDLS, CDR2 YYNGEE. CDR3 region: CASSVTWGTEAFF. DNA for the CDR3: TGTGCCAGCAGCGTTACCTGGGGCACTGAAGCTTTCTTT.

This clonotype was found a few times. V gene TRBV20-1 combines with J gene TRBJ1-5; 9 positions match TRBD1. The CDR3 extends over 14 amino acids. Trimming removed 6 bases from V and 5 bases from J; junction bases left unmatched: 8. Germline CDR1 and CDR2: DFQATT and SNEGSKA (reference sequence). CDR3 amino acids: CSAKSWDRDQPQHF. CDR3 DNA: TGCAGTGCCAAAAGCTGGGACAGGGATCAGCCCCAGCATTTT.

This clonotype was counted at least ten times. The chain couples TRBV20-1 to TRBJ1-1; D unresolved. The CDR3 is made up of 11 amino acids. The ends were cut back, 4 bases at V and 3 bases at J, with 6 bases in the middle. Germline-derived CDR1 and CDR2 are DFQATT and SNEGSKA (reference sequence). In DNA form, the CDR3 reads TGCAGTGCTAAGGCAGACACTGAAGCTTTCTTT. Encoded protein: CSAKADTEAFF.

This clonotype was seen ten or more times. The chain joins TRBV10-3 to TRBJ1-2; a weak D match, TRBD1 (6 bases). Trimming shortened V by 8 bases and J by 7 bases, and 14 bases separated the two germline ends. The CDR3 extends over 12 amino acids. Germline assignment: CDR1 ENHRY and CDR2 SYGVKD. For the CDR3, the DNA is TGTGCCATCTTTGGGGGGCTCGTTGGCTACACCTTC. It specifies CAIFGGLVGYTF.

This clonotype was detected many times. V is TRBV14 and J is TRBJ1-4, with D unclear. V gave up 3 bases and J gave up 5 bases, with 19 bases separating them. The CDR3 sequence is 17 residues long. CDR1 is SGHDN and CDR2 is FVKESK in the germline V gene. The CDR3: CASSQGSHRAGNEKLFF. For the CDR3, the DNA is TGTGCCAGCAGCCAGGGGAGTCACCGGGCCGGCAATGAAAAACTGTTTTTT. The full variable domain, its missing parts supplied by reference TRBV14 and TRBJ1-4, is EAGVTQFPSHSVIEKGQTVTLRCDPISGHDNLYWYRRVMGKEIKFLLHFVKESKQDESGMPNNRFLAERTGGTYSTLKVQPAELEDSGVYFCASSQGSHRAGNEKLFFGSGTQLSVL.

J is TRBJ2-3 and V is TRBV3-1, with TRBD2 matching over 8 bases. CDR1 LGHDT and CDR2 YNNKEL come from the germline V gene (reference sequence). The CDR3 is 16 residues long. V was pared by 4 bases and J by 3 bases, with 9 bases of the junction left unmatched. CDR3 loop: CASSRQSPGGTDTQYF. The CDR3 DNA sequence: TGTGCCAGCAGCCGTCAAAGCCCGGGAGGGACAGATACGCAGTATTTT.

A word on this clonotype: Relative to the germline gene, one junction end is altered; a read error may explain this. V is TRBV7-7 and J is TRBJ2-3; no firm D call. Germline-derived CDR1 and CDR2 are SSHAT and FNYEAQ (reference sequence). The CDR3 totals 14 residues. The CDR3 sequence is CASSPLDTTDTQYF. CDR3 DNA: TGTGCTAGCAGCCCCCTTGATACCACAGATACGCAGTATTTT.

This clonotype was seen many times. The V gene is TRBV6-1, the J gene TRBJ1-6; no clear D. Germline loops: CDR1 MNHNS, CDR2 SASEGT. CDR3 length equals 15 residues. The ends were cut back, 8 bases at V and 13 bases at J, with 24 bases in the middle. CDR3 DNA: TGTGCCAGCGGCCAATTTACAGCGCCCCCGAGTCCCCTCCACTTT. It codes for CASGQFTAPPSPLHF.

Ten or more counts support this clonotype. The chain employs TRBV10-3 and TRBJ2-2; the match to TRBD2 covers 11 bases. The CDR3 runs 14 residues. After removal of 10 bases from V and 3 bases from J, the junction contained 4 bases not matched to a gene. Germline CDR1 and CDR2: ENHRY and SYGVKD. For the CDR3, the DNA is TGTGCCACCCATAGCGGGAGGGACACCGGGGAGCTGTTTTTT. Protein: CATHSGRDTGELFF.

V and J are TRBV6-2 or TRBV6-3 and TRBJ2-1, with 14 bases aligning to TRBD2. Germline CDR1 is MNHEY and CDR2 is SVGEGT. The junction had 6 bases not matched to a gene; V was cut back by 5 bases and J by 6 bases. This CDR3 comprises 16 residues. This CDR3 reads CASSGTSGSESNEQFF. For the CDR3, the DNA is TGTGCCAGCAGTGGGACTAGCGGGAGTGAAAGCAATGAGCAGTTCTTC.

At least ten counts were recorded for this clonotype. The chain uses TRBV28 and TRBJ2-7; 10 bases are a match to TRBD1. V dropped 6 bases and J dropped 1; count of bases not matched to a gene: 9. The CDR3 is 16 residues long. Germline CDR1 is MDHEN and CDR2 is SYDVKM. CDR3 nucleotide sequence: TGTGCCAGCAGACCTCCTCCGGGACAGGGGTCCTACGAGCAGTACTTC. Translating it yields CASRPPPGQGSYEQYF.

This clonotype has a handful of counts. V and J are TRBV18 and TRBJ2-1, with 8 bases identical to TRBD2. Germline V gene lookup returns CDR1 KGHSH and CDR2 LQKENI. With 6 bases clipped from V and 5 bases from J, the junction kept 15 bases outside the gene matches. The CDR3 consists of 17 residues. Here the CDR3 DNA reads TGTGCCAGCTCCCCGACTAGCGTCGGAGGGTACCACAATGAGCAGTTCTTC. Translating it yields CASSPTSVGGYHNEQFF.